The present T cell receptor (beta chain) was sequenced within a study of T cell responses to AZD1222 COVID-19 vaccine. As to this clone: Its antigen is currently unknown.

Notes on the study in general: The donor cohort was predominantly white British with a female majority, and clonal diversity may have been underestimated. Reportedly, nearly half the spike-specific TCRs target unmutated variant regions. Among those given AZD1222, only five or six were seropositive at baseline.

Produced via immunoSEQ multiplex PCR; TCRdb's table is partial and in-frame only. The sample includes 120,000 to 150,000 clones, just over 90% seen only once; the top ten take around 4.7%. The CDR3 has 14 amino acids. Trimming left V 2 bases short and J 3 bases short, with 8 bases between. Germline V gene data show CDR1 as MNHNY and CDR2 as SVGAGI (reference sequence). The chain is built from TRBV6-6 and TRBJ1-5; no reliable D call. The sample here was peripheral blood, taken on day 0 of AZD1222 vaccination. This clonotype was obtained from an adult in good health. The CDR3 DNA is TGTGCCAGCAGTTACGGATTGGACAATCAGCCCCAGCATTTT. This encodes CASSYGLDNQPQHF.